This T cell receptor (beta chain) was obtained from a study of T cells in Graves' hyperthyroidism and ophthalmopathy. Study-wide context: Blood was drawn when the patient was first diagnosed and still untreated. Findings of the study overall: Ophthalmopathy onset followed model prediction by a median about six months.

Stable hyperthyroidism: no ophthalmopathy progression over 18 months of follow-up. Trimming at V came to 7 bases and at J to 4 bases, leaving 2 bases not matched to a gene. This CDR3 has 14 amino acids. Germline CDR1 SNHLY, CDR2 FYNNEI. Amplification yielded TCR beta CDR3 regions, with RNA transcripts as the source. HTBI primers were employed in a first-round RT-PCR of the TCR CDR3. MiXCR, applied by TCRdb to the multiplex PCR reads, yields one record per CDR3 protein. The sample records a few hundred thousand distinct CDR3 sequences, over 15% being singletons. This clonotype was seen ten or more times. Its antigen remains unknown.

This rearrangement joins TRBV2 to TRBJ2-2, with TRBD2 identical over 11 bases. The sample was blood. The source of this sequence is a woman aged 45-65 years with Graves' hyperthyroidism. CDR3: CASNLAGGTGELFF. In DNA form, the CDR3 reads TGTGCCAGCAACCTAGCGGGAGGCACCGGGGAGCTGTTTTTT.